Here is one T cell receptor (beta chain) with its context. The antigen is not known. These data belong to a study of metastatic and nonmetastatic thyroid tumors. Study context: It was across blood and tumor or nodule tissue from malignant and benign thyroid patients that repertoires were compared. General study results and limits: Reported TCR beta diversity, measured in blood and tumor, was significantly higher for malignant thyroid tumors than for benign nodules.

This CDR3 region has 15 residues. Germline-derived CDR1 and CDR2 are SGHTS and YDEGEE. V gave up 4 bases and J gave up 4 bases; unmatched junction bases: 9. In the authors' methods: The study's classifier, a distant-metastasis tool for papillary thyroid cancer, was built using CDR3 differences across clinicopathological groups. TCRdb reprocessed the PCR reads via MiXCR. The V and J calls here are based on TCRdb, not the publication. The table shows 30,000 to 40,000 clones, with about 29% occurring only once. There were no patients who had received any treatment before thyroid surgery. V usage is TRBV5-8 and J usage is TRBJ2-5, with 8 bases identical to TRBD2. Material for sequencing was blood. The clonotype was recovered from a female donor with papillary thyroid cancer or a benign thyroid nodule (not recorded which). Some clones in this sample may be carry-over from other donors' samples. The CDR3 DNA sequence: TGTGCCAGCAGCGAGACCAGCGGGAGAGGAGAGACCCAGTACTTC. Translated, it gives CASSETSGRGETQYF. The full variable domain, completed using reference TRBV5-8 and TRBJ2-5, is EAGVTQSPTHLIKTRGQQATLRCSPISGHTSVYWYQQALGLGLQFLLWYDEGEERNRGNFPPRFSGRQFPNYSSELNVNALELEDSALYLCASSETSGRGETQYFGPGTRLLVL.